This is a list of T cell receptor beta chains from one sample in a study of T cell responses to AZD1222 COVID-19 vaccine. Some clones are missing from TCRdb's copy, which holds only in-frame ones; the method was immunoSEQ multiplex PCR. The table includes some 150,000 clones, 80% to 95% detected once. The source was peripheral blood, collected 28 days after the second AZD1222 dose. These receptors came from an adult who received the AZD1222 COVID-19 vaccine. Both conserved end residues are trimmed from each CDR3. The listing skips clone size in some rows; elsewhere it reads once, few, many or a size class.

clone size,J gene,V gene,CDR3 protein
-,TRBJ1-1,TRBV5-5,ASSFGMNTEAF
-,TRBJ1-2,TRBV5-5,ASSPQGQDYGYT
-,TRBJ1-3,TRBV7-8,ASSTGGFGNTIY
-,TRBJ1-2,TRBV20-1,SANKNYGYT
-,TRBJ2-5,TRBV6-1,ASSEWTGVQETQY
once,TRBJ2-7,TRBV6-2/TRBV6-3,ASSRLVYEQY
once,TRBJ2-7,TRBV10-3,AISGGLAGGTEQY
-,TRBJ2-7,TRBV13,ASSSAGTGDYEQY
-,TRBJ1-4,TRBV5-1,ASTRDRAEKLF
-,TRBJ2-7,TRBV18,ASSPPAGGRASYEQY
-,TRBJ2-3,TRBV27,ASGGLGFDTQY
-,TRBJ2-1,TRBV4-1,ASSQGFDNEQF
once,TRBJ2-7,TRBV29-1,SVALSSGSNYEQY
-,TRBJ1-6,TRBV14,ASSQRGISSPLH
-,TRBJ2-7,TRBV29-1,SVGDSGTGPYEQY
-,TRBJ1-3,TRBV18,ASSPSGNTIY
-,TRBJ1-1,TRBV11-2,ASSPRDGNTEAF
-,TRBJ2-7,TRBV11-1,ASSHGREDEQY
-,TRBJ2-2,TRBV27,ASRSIPAPGNGELF
-,TRBJ1-6,TRBV5-1,ASSFDYNSPLH
-,TRBJ2-1,TRBV7-2,ASSNWGRNEQF
-,TRBJ2-7,TRBV9,ASSVASNYEQY
-,TRBJ2-7,TRBV18,ASSPQSRGPYEQY
-,TRBJ1-2,TRBV7-8,ASSLARQGGGYT
-,TRBJ2-2,TRBV25-1,ASSERLNTGELF
-,TRBJ1-5,TRBV5-1,ASSLGQGGQPQH
-,TRBJ1-2,TRBV6-1,ASSDRTGGNYGYT
-,TRBJ2-3,TRBV28,ASSLRLAGVSTDTQY
-,TRBJ2-5,TRBV7-9,ASSRRAGLADIETQY
-,TRBJ1-5,TRBV12-1,ASSQNRGNQPQH
-,TRBJ2-1,TRBV30,AWSVPGIDEQF
-,TRBJ2-1,TRBV5-1,ASSLAGGGQPPNEQF
few,TRBJ1-1,TRBV28,ASSQATDTEAF
-,TRBJ1-1,TRBV6-4,ASSEAGMNTEAF
-,TRBJ1-2,TRBV28,ASQAGGTHYGYT
-,TRBJ1-5,TRBV29-1,SVGGRGNQPQH
-,TRBJ1-2,TRBV6-5,ASSYLDNRGYT
-,TRBJ2-5,TRBV2,ASSTVQETQY
-,TRBJ2-1,TRBV2,ASSRGSGIAYNEQF
once,TRBJ1-5,TRBV5-1,ASSLGQGSQPQH